The entry below describes one T cell receptor beta chain. The CDR3 has 13 amino acids. Germline V CDR1 and CDR2: MNHEY, SMNVEV (reference sequence). The V end lost 5 bases, the J end lost 5 bases, and 13 bases lay between the germline ends. These data are taken from a study of shared clonotypes between healthy human individuals. Naive-designated CD8 cells lacked CD45RO, were positively enriched for CCR7, and omitted terminally differentiated effector memory CD45RA+ cells. Data came from immunoSEQ multiplex PCR; TCRdb stores just in-frame clones and leaves some out. Among about 2 million clones listed, just under 95% were seen once.

Material for sequencing was naive CD8+ T cells sorted from blood. The chain carries TRBV27 and TRBJ2-7; TRBD1 might be the D (6 bases). The TCR sequence derives from a man between 18 and 35 years old in good health. The DNA of the CDR3 is TGTGCCAGCAGTCCTACAGGGTATAACGAGCAGTACTTC. This sequence encodes CASSPTGYNEQYF.